The sequence of this T cell receptor beta chain was determined in a study of shared clonotypes between healthy human individuals. This clone was picked up one time. Its antigen is unidentified. V shed 5 bases and J shed 5 bases, with 15 bases lying between them. CDR1 is SGHTA, CDR2 FQGTGA, per germline. This CDR3 comprises 14 residues. Findings and caveats of the study: Rarefaction gave evidence that sorted-subset sequencing remained incomplete despite large depth.

The table came from immunoSEQ multiplex PCR; TCRdb's copy has only in-frame clones and leaves some out. The table lists about 1.1 million clones, approximately 77% of them singletons. The TCR sequence derives from a man aged 18 to 29 in good health. Some clones in this sample may be carry-over from other donors' samples. The sample consisted of memory CD4+ T cells from PBMCs. Regarding subset: CD45RA-negative fraction. This chain connects TRBV7-3 to TRBJ2-5, with D perhaps TRBD1 (5 bases). The CDR3 DNA is TGTGCCAGCAGCCGAAGTGGGGCAGGGGAGACCCAGTACTTC. Its protein is CASSRSGAGETQYF.